This entry features one T cell receptor (beta chain) sequence. Its matching antigen is unknown. Libraries were prepared by immunoSEQ multiplex PCR; TCRdb keeps only in-frame clonotypes and omits some of them. The repertoire holds around 100,000 clones, around 83% seen once, with roughly 7.6% in the top ten. As for time point: blood 4 weeks post-SBRT, at nephrectomy. The treatment here: 15 Gy SBRT to primary tumor, nephrectomy 4 weeks later. After SBRT, blood was collected at 2 and 4 weeks, plus baseline. The data stem from a study of radiation and T cells in renal cell carcinoma. Study-level findings and limits: From baseline, blood top tumor clonotypes peaked at 2 weeks post-radiation.

Trimming took 2 bases from V and 11 from J, leaving 11 bases between them. Germline V gives CDR1 MNHEY, CDR2 SMNVEV (reference sequence). The length of the CDR3 is 12 residues. Sequenced here: blood, sampled from a patient whose treatment included radiotherapy and nephrectomy. This chain connects TRBV27 to TRBJ2-3; D is perhaps TRBD1 (6 bases). The sequence was collected from a man aged 55 to 69 with renal cell carcinoma. In DNA form, the CDR3 reads TGTGCCAGCAGTTTACAACAGGGTTGGCAGTATTTT. Translated, it gives CASSLQQGWQYF.